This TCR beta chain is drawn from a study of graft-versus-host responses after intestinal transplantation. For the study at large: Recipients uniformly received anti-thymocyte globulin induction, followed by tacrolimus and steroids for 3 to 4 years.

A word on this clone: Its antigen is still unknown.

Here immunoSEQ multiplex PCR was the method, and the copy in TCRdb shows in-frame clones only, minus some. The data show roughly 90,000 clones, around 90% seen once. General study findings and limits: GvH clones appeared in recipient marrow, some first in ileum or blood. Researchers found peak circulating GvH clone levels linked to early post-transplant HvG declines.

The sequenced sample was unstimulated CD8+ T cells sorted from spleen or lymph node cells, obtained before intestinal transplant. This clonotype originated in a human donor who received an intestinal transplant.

This CDR3 reads CASSYSGILKGSPLHF. The CDR3 coding sequence is TGTGCCAGCAGTTACTCGGGGATCTTGAAGGGTTCACCCCTCCACTTT. The J gene is TRBJ1-6, the V gene TRBV6-5, with unresolved D. The V gene's germline CDR1 is MNHEY and CDR2 SVGAGI. CDR3 length: 16 residues. V was cut by 0 bases and J by 9 bases, with 15 bases left in between.